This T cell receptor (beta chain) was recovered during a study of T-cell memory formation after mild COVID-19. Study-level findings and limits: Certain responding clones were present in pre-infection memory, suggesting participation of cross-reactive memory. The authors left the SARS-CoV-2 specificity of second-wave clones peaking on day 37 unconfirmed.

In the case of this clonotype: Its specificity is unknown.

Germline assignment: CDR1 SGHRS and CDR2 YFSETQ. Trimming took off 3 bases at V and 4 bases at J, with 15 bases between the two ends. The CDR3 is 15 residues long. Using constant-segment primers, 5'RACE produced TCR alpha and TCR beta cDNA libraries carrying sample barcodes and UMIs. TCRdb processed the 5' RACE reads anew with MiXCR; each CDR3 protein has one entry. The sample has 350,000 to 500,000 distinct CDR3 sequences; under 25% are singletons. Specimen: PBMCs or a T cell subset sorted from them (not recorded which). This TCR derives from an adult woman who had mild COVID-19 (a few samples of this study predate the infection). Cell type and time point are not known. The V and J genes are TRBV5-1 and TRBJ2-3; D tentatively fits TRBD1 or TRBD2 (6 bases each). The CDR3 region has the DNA TGCGCCAGCAGCTCACAGGGTGGAGGGGCAGATACGCAGTATTTT. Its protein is CASSSQGGGADTQYF.